A selection of T cell receptor beta chains follows, all from one sample in a study of blood T cell repertoires in COVID-19. The protocol was immunoSEQ multiplex PCR, while the TCRdb copy is restricted to in-frame clones and leaves out a portion. Of around 19,000 clones listed, about 83% are singletons. Specimen: peripheral blood. The receptors were sampled from a human donor in a cohort sampled during active COVID-19. The CDR3 runs from the conserved cysteine through the conserved F or W. Each record gives: J gene, V gene, clone size, D gene, CDR3 protein, CDR3 DNA. The D gene is left open where the match is weak. Not all rows give a size; the values are once, few, many and, for expanded clones, a class.

>TRBJ2-2|TRBV6-5|.|.
CASSYSDSANTGELFF
TGTGCCAGCAGTTACTCGGACAGCGCGAACACCGGGGAGCTGTTTTTT
>TRBJ2-2|TRBV2|.|.
CASSIRGIWPTNTGELFF
TGTGCCAGCAGTATCCGGGGGATTTGGCCCACGAACACCGGGGAGCTGTTTTTT
>TRBJ2-7|TRBV6-2/TRBV6-3|.|.
CASSLGGYEQYF
TGTGCCAGCAGCCTCGGAGGGTACGAGCAGTACTTC
>TRBJ1-1|TRBV3-1/TRBV3-2|.|.
CASSQGRGFGSEAFF
TGTGCCAGCAGCCAAGGTCGGGGGTTTGGCTCTGAAGCTTTCTTT
>TRBJ2-1|TRBV28|.|TRBD2
CASRSGLAGGEQFF
TGTGCCAGCAGGAGCGGACTAGCGGGAGGTGAGCAGTTCTTC
>TRBJ1-6|TRBV7-8|once|.
CASSPAESSYNSPLHF
TGTGCCAGCAGCCCAGCAGAGAGCTCCTATAATTCACCCCTCCACTTT
>TRBJ1-5|TRBV18|once|.
CASSPTVWVSGQPQHF
TGTGCCAGCTCACCAACCGTTTGGGTGAGCGGACAGCCCCAGCATTTT
>TRBJ2-2|TRBV7-3|.|TRBD2
CASSLNSPGGSGELFF
TGTGCCAGCAGCTTAAATAGCCCGGGAGGATCCGGGGAGCTGTTTTTT
>TRBJ2-4|TRBV28|.|TRBD1
CASSLEGQGAGIQYF
TGTGCCAGCAGTTTGGAGGGACAGGGGGCTGGCATTCAGTACTTC
>TRBJ1-4|TRBV5-1|.|TRBD1
CASRTGTGYEKLFF
TGCGCCAGCAGAACCGGGACAGGGTATGAAAAACTGTTTTTT
>TRBJ1-1|TRBV27|.|TRBD1
CASSRAGGTNTEAFF
TGTGCCAGCAGTCGCGCAGGGGGGACGAACACTGAAGCTTTCTTT
>TRBJ1-4|TRBV5-5|.|.
CASSRRVGATNEKLFF
TGTGCCAGCAGCCGACGAGTCGGGGCAACTAATGAAAAACTGTTTTTT
>TRBJ1-1|TRBV4-3|.|.
CASSQNGGDTEAFF
TGCGCCAGCAGCCAAAATGGAGGGGACACTGAAGCTTTCTTT
>TRBJ2-5|TRBV5-4|.|.
CASSLVGGKETQYF
TGTGCCAGCAGCTTGGTTGGCGGGAAAGAGACCCAGTACTTC
>TRBJ2-7|TRBV18|once|.
CASSQRSGDPYEQYF
TGTGCCAGCTCACAGAGGAGCGGAGATCCCTACGAGCAGTACTTC
>TRBJ2-7|TRBV27|.|TRBD1
CASSLKGQGGYAQYF
TGTGCCAGCAGTTTAAAGGGACAGGGGGGTTACGCGCAGTACTTC
>TRBJ2-7|TRBV3-1/TRBV3-2|.|.
CASSLRDTDYEQYF
TGTGCCAGCAGCCTCCGGGACACTGACTACGAGCAGTACTTC
>TRBJ1-4|TRBV6-2/TRBV6-3|.|.
CASSYSGTTGEKLFF
TGTGCCAGCAGTTACAGCGGGACTACGGGGGAAAAACTGTTTTTT
>TRBJ1-4|TRBV2|few|.
CASRGRGDDEKLFF
TGTGCCAGCAGGGGACGGGGGGACGATGAAAAACTGTTTTTT
>TRBJ1-1|TRBV29-1|.|.
CSVLGAENTEAFF
TGCAGCGTTTTAGGGGCCGAGAACACTGAAGCTTTCTTT
>TRBJ1-1|TRBV4-2|.|.
CASSQDSAGTGLNTEAFF
TGTGCCAGCAGCCAAGATTCTGCAGGGACTGGACTGAACACTGAAGCTTTCTTT
>TRBJ1-6|TRBV11-3|.|.
CASSFRNQYNSPLHF
TGTGCCAGCAGCTTCAGGAACCAGTATAATTCACCCCTCCACTTT